Below, one T cell receptor beta chain is given with its context. Germline trimming cut 8 bases from V and 0 bases from J; bases unmatched to any gene: 8. CDR1 and CDR2 (germline): GTSNPN, SVGIG (reference sequence). The CDR3 sequence is 15 residues long. This sample is part of a study of blood T cell repertoires in COVID-19. Across the study: PBMCs, B-cell-depleted T cells, or T cells were the source of the cDNA or gDNA that made up the material.

Per the authors' pipeline: Amplification of reference gene primers provided the estimated nucleated cell counts. TCRdb keeps only in-frame clones here, not all; method: immunoSEQ multiplex PCR. From that table come the V and J calls and clone size; the DNA was used to work out D and trimming. This table has 150,000 to 200,000 clones, approximately 86% appearing once. The rearrangement joins TRBV30 to TRBJ2-3, with 10 bases that match TRBD2. Sequenced input: peripheral blood. The receptor was derived from a man between 18 and 35 years old with acute or convalescent COVID-19. CDR3 loop: CARGLAETSTDTQYF. CDR3 nucleotide sequence: TGTGCCCGTGGACTAGCGGAAACTAGCACAGATACGCAGTATTTT.